The source of this T cell receptor (beta chain) is a study of CD8+ T cells in alopecia areata. The study's findings and limits: A great number of expanded lesional clones endured in scalp and blood during tofacitinib. With patients, TCR sharing proved less clear than in mice, a difference possibly related to HLA.

As for treatment: oral pan-JAK inhibitor, 5-10 mg twice daily. Starting from PBMCs, sorting isolated CD4+ and CD8+ T cells. Extraction of RNA preceded its reverse transcription into cDNA, which served as the sequencing template. Only in-frame clones appear in the TCRdb table, and some are missing; sequencing was by immunoSEQ multiplex PCR. The profile shows 200,000 to 250,000 clones, less than 75% of them singletons. CDR3 length: 14 residues. CDR1 and CDR2 (germline): GTSNPN, SVGIG (reference sequence). The ends were cut back, 2 bases at V and 4 bases at J, with 14 bases in the middle. This clone was seen a few times. Its specificity is not known.

The TCR was taken from a human donor with alopecia areata. Sample: CD4+ T cells sorted from blood, taken at week 4, from a patient treated with tofacitinib. This sequence joins TRBV30 and TRBJ1-2, with D possibly TRBD1 on 6 matching bases. CDR3 sequence: CAWSRQGNLYGYTF. DNA of the CDR3: TGTGCCTGGAGTCGGCAGGGGAACCTCTATGGCTACACCTTC. Looking up the rest from reference TRBV30 and TRBJ1-2 gives the full variable domain: SQTIHQWPATLVQPVGSPLSLECTVEGTSNPNLYWYRQAAGRGLQLLFYSVGIGQISSEVPQNLSASRPQDRQFILSSKKLLLSDSGFYLCAWSRQGNLYGYTFGSGTRLTVV.